Below, one T cell receptor (beta chain) is given with its context. Its target antigen remains unknown. The input lacks base qualities; no much larger clone sits a single base away. The data derive from a study of Tregs in tolerant kidney transplant recipients (dated by TCRdb to between 2018 and 2021). Background on the whole study: Before combined kidney and bone marrow transplantation, this study identified donor-specific regulatory T cells using TCRbeta sequencing and then followed those same cells after transplant. TCRbeta repertoire sequencing was used in a few healthy controls to compare several ways of expanding Tregs specific for an allogeneic donor.

Thawed PBMCs were FACS-sorted into unstimulated Tregs (CD4+CD25+CD127-), CD4+ non-Tregs (CD4+CD25-), CD4 cells and CD8 cells. Blood from healthy controls was obtained either from healthy volunteers or as purchased buffy coats. Healthy control blood was processed to PBMCs with a Ficoll density gradient and then cryopreserved, whereas patient PBMCs were collected both before and after transplant. For TCRbeta CDR3 sequencing, genomic DNA from the sorted cells was extracted using the QIAGEN DNeasy Blood and Tissue Kit. Through immunoSEQ, high-throughput TCRbeta CDR3 sequencing was done commercially, including PCR amplification with internal controls and bias correction. As for the authors' bioinformatics: Unique productive TCRbeta sequences were defined by CDR3 nucleotide sequence where primers matched, otherwise by CDR3 amino acid sequence with Vbeta and Jbeta genes. To correct for sorting error, sequences found in more than one sorted population at a frequency ratio of 2:1 or less were discarded, and the remaining shared sequences were assigned to the population with the higher frequency. Donor-reactive sequences were defined as at least 5-fold expanded in CFSE-low cells versus unstimulated cells, with frequency of at least 0.01% in CFSE-low cells. Repertoire divergence was quantified by Jensen-Shannon divergence using the top 100 TCRbeta sequences ranked by frequency. For samples with multiple sequencing runs, sorting error was corrected in each run separately before the runs were combined. TCRdb re-hosts the immuneACCESS table, in-frame sequences only. Its copies lack some clones; in the studies checked, an unresolved V gene accounts for under half of them, and the cause for the rest is not known. Clone size and the V and J calls come from that table; the DNA yielded D and trimming. The sample table shows about 15,000 clones, and more than 80% are seen once. The ten biggest clones cover roughly 13% of the sample.

The CDR3 covers 12 residues, taking in both the cysteine and the phenylalanine. Only the CDR3 region is kept as DNA, spanning 36 bases read in frame from base 1. CDR1 and CDR2, per the germline V gene (reference sequence), are MNHNY and SVGAGI. At the junction V is shortened by 6 bases and J by 1 base, with 7 bases in between. Overall study results and their limits: Biological reproducibility was not directly assessed, although technical replication error appeared to be minimal. Expanding Tregs with activated donor B cells appeared to identify the most biologically relevant and donor-specific TCRbeta repertoire. The study was constrained by small patient numbers, and validation of the findings is required in larger populations and under other immunosuppression protocols.

The V and J segments used are TRBV6-6 and TRBJ2-7, with the D gene uncertain. Source material: CD8+ T cells from blood. The clonotype comes from a human donor in good health. The encoded CDR3 is CASSQGSYEQYF. The nucleotide sequence reads TGTGCCAGCAGCCAAGGGTCCTACGAGCAGTACTTC.